This passage covers 4 T cell receptor beta chains from one sample sequenced in a study of blood T cell repertoires in COVID-19. Data came from immunoSEQ multiplex PCR; TCRdb stores just in-frame clones and leaves some out. The data contain some 67,000 clones, roughly 79% of them singletons. Sequenced: peripheral blood. These receptors originate from a woman in her sixties with acute or convalescent COVID-19.

Concerning this clone itself: The junction departs from germline at one end; a sequencing error may be responsible. The V call is TRBV18, the J call TRBJ1-4; D is undetermined. The CDR3 has 14 amino acids. Germline CDR1 is KGHSH and CDR2 is LQKENI. CDR3 region: CANSPRGSNEKLFF. CDR3 in DNA: TGTGCCAACTCACCTCGGGGATCTAATGAAAAACTGTTTTTT. Filled out from reference TRBV18 and TRBJ1-4, the complete variable domain reads NAGVMQNPRHLVRRRGQEARLRCSPMKGHSHVYWYRQLPEEGLKFMVYLQKENIIDESGMPKERFSAEFPKEGPSILRIQQVVRGDSAAYFCANSPRGSNEKLFFGSGTQLSVL.

V gene TRBV13 combines with J gene TRBJ1-1; 8 positions match TRBD1. The CDR3 is 15 amino acids. V trimming: 6 bases; J trimming: 3 bases; junction bases outside the gene matches: 9. The germline gives CDR1 PRHDT, CDR2 FYEKMQ (reference sequence). This CDR3 reads CASRPGGMGYTEAFF. For the CDR3, the DNA is TGTGCCAGCAGGCCAGGGGGCATGGGGTACACTGAAGCTTTCTTT.

The CDR3 protein is CASSLVPRGAGEKLFF. CDR3 in DNA: TGTGCCAGCAGCTTGGTCCCTCGCGGGGCGGGGGAAAAACTGTTTTTT. The V call is TRBV5-5, the J call TRBJ1-4; a possible D gene is TRBD1 (5 bases). The V gene's germline CDR1 is SGHKS and CDR2 YYEKEE (reference sequence). CDR3 length equals 16 residues. V shed 0 bases and J shed 8 bases, with 17 bases lying between them. Full variable domain (missing parts from reference TRBV5-5 and TRBJ1-4): DAGVTQSPTHLIKTRGQQVTLRCSPISGHKSVSWYQQVLGQGPQFIFQYYEKEERGRGNFPDRFSARQFPNYSSELNVNALLLGDSALYLCASSLVPRGAGEKLFFGSGTQLSVL.

In its sample, this clone was seen a few times. The chain recombines TRBV7-9 with TRBJ2-7; 8 bases agree with TRBD1. This CDR3 contains 16 residues. Germline V gene sequence: CDR1 SEHNR, CDR2 FQNEAQ (reference sequence). V gave up 5 bases and J gave up 2 bases; unmatched junction bases: 11. The CDR3 DNA follows: TGTGCCAGCAGCCCCGACGGGACAGGAAGAACCTACGAGCAGTACTTC. Protein product: CASSPDGTGRTYEQYF.